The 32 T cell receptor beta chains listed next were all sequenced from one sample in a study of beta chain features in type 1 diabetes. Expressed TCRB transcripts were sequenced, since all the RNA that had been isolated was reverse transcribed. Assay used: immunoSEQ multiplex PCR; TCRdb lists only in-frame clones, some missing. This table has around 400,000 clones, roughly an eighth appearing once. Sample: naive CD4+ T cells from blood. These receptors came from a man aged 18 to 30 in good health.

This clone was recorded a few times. CDR3 amino acids: CAWSRGADGTYNSPLHF. The CDR3 coding sequence is TGTGCCTGGAGTAGGGGTGCGGACGGAACTTATAATTCACCCCTCCACTTT. V gene TRBV30 combines with J gene TRBJ1-6, with a weak D call TRBD1 (5 bases). Trimming left V 2 bases short and J 4 bases short, with 18 bases between. Germline CDR1 is GTSNPN and CDR2 is SVGIG (reference sequence). The CDR3 contains 17 residues.

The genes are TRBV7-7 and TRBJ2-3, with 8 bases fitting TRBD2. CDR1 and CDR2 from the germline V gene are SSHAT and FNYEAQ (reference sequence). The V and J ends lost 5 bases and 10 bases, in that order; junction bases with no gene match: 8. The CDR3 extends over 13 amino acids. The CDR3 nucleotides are TGTGCCAGCAGCCCAGCGGGGGCTCATGCGCAGTATTTT. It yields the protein CASSPAGAHAQYF.

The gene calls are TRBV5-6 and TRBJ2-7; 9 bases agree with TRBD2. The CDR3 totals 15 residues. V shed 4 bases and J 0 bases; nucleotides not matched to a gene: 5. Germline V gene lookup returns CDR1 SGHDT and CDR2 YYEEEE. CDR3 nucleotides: TGTGCCAGCAGCCTTAGCGGGAGCCTCTCCTACGAGCAGTACTTC. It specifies CASSLSGSLSYEQYF.

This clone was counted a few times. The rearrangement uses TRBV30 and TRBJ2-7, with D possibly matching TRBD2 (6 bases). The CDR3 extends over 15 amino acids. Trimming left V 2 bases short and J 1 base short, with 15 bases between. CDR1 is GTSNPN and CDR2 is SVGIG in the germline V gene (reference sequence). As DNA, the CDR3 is TGTGCCTGGAGTAAAGGAGGGGTTCGGTCCTACGAGCAGTACTTC. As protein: CAWSKGGVRSYEQYF.

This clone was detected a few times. CDR3 nucleotides: TGTGCCAGTAGCCTCCGGGACAGACTCTACGAGCAGTACTTC. It is translated as CASSLRDRLYEQYF. This chain links TRBV19 with TRBJ2-7; 7 bases fit TRBD1. Germline V gene lookup returns CDR1 LNHDA and CDR2 SQIVND (reference sequence). The CDR3 runs 14 residues. The J segment lost 3 bases and the V segment lost 6 bases, leaving 8 bases of the junction unmatched. The full variable domain, completed using reference TRBV19 and TRBJ2-7, is DGGITQSPKYLFRKEGQNVTLSCEQNLNHDAMYWYRQDPGQGLRLIYYSQIVNDFQKGDIAEGYSVSREKKESFPLTVTSAQKNPTAFYLCASSLRDRLYEQYFGPGTRLTVT.

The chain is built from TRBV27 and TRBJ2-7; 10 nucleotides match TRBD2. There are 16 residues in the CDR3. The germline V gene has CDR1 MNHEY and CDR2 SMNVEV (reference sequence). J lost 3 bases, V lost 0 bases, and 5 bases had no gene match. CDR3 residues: CASSLSFLAGDYEQYF. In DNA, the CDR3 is TGTGCCAGCAGTTTATCTTTCCTAGCGGGAGACTACGAGCAGTACTTC.

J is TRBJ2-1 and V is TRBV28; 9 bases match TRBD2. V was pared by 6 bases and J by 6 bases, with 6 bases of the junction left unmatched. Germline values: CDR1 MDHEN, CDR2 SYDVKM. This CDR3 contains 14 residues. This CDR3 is CASRGTSKGNEQFF. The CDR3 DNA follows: TGTGCCAGCAGAGGGACTAGCAAGGGCAATGAGCAGTTCTTC.

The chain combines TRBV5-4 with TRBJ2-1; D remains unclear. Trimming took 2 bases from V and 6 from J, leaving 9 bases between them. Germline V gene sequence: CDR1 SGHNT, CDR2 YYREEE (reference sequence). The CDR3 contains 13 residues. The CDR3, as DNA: TGTGCCAGCAGCTTCACTTCCCGCAATGAGCAGTTCTTC. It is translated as CASSFTSRNEQFF. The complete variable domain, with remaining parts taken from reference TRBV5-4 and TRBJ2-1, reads ETGVTQSPTHLIKTRGQQVTLRCSSQSGHNTVSWYQQALGQGPQFIFQYYREEENGRGNFPPRFSGLQFPNYSSELNVNALELDDSALYLCASSFTSRNEQFFGPGTRLTVL.

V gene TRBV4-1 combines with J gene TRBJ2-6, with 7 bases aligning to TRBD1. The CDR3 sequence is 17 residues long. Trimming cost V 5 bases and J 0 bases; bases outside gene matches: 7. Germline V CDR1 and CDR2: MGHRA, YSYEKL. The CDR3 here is CASSTGQVSSGANVLTF. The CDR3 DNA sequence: TGCGCCAGCAGCACTGGACAGGTTAGCTCTGGGGCCAACGTCCTGACTTTC.

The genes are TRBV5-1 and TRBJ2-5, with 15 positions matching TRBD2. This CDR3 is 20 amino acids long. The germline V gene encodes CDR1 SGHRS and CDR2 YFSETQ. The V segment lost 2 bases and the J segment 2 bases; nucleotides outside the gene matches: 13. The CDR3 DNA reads TGCGCCAGCAGCTTTCGACAGGGTGGGGGACTAGCGGGAGGACAAGAGACCCAGTACTTC. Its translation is CASSFRQGGGLAGGQETQYF. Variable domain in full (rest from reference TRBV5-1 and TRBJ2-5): KAGVTQTPRYLIKTRGQQVTLSCSPISGHRSVSWYQQTPGQGLQFLFEYFSETQRNKGNFPGRFSGRQFSNSRSEMNVSTLELGDSALYLCASSFRQGGGLAGGQETQYFGPGTRLLVL.

The CDR3 protein is CASSGTGTSGGTQYF. CDR3 DNA sequence: TGTGCCAGCAGTGGTACCGGGACTAGCGGGGGGACCCAGTACTTC. V usage is TRBV6-5 and J usage is TRBJ2-5; 14 positions agree with TRBD2. Germline V lookup: CDR1 MNHEY, CDR2 SVGAGI. V was pared by 5 bases and J by 7 bases, with 6 bases of the junction left unmatched. The CDR3 loop spans 15 amino acids.

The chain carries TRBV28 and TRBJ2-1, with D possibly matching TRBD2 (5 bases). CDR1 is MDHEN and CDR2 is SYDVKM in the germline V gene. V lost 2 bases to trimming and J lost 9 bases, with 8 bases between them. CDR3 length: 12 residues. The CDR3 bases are TGTGCCAGCAGTTTAGGAGGTGGTGAGCAGTTCTTC. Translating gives CASSLGGGEQFF.

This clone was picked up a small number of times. The CDR3: CASTLSPGQGKEAFF. The CDR3 coding sequence is TGTGCCAGTACCTTAAGCCCGGGACAGGGAAAAGAAGCTTTCTTT. This chain links TRBV19 with TRBJ1-1, with 9 positions matching TRBD1. With V trimmed by 7 bases and J by 8 bases, 14 bases remained unmatched. This CDR3 region has 15 residues. The germline V gene has CDR1 LNHDA and CDR2 SQIVND (reference sequence).

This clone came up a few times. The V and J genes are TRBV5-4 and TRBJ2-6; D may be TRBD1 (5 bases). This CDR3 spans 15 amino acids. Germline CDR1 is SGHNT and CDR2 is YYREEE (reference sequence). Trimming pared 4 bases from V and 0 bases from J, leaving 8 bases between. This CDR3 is CASSPDNSGANVLTF. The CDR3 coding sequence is TGTGCCAGCAGCCCGGACAACTCTGGGGCCAACGTCCTGACTTTC.

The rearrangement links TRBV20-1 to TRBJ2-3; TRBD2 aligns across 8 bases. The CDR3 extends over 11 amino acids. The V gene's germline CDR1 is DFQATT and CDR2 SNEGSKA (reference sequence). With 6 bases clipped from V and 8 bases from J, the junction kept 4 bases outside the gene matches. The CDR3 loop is CSASSGATQYF. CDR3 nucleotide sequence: TGCAGTGCAAGTAGCGGGGCTACGCAGTATTTT.

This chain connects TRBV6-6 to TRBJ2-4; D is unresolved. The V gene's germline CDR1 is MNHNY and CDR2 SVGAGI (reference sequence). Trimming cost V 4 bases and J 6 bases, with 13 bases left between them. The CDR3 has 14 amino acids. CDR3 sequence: CASSSTGSGNIQYF. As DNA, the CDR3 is TGTGCCAGCAGTTCGACTGGTTCGGGAAACATTCAGTACTTC.

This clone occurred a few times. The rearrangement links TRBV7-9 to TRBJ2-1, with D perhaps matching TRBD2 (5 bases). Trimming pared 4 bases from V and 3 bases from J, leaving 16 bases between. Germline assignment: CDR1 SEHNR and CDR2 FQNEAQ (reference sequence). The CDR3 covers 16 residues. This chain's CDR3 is CASSSLPNGGYNEQFF. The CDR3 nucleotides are TGTGCCAGCAGCTCACTCCCGAACGGAGGCTACAATGAGCAGTTCTTC.

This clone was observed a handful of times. This chain's CDR3 is CAIRDGQGPNEQFF. Written as DNA, the CDR3 is TGTGCCATCAGGGATGGGCAGGGGCCAAATGAGCAGTTCTTC. The J gene is TRBJ2-1, the V gene TRBV10-3; perhaps TRBD1 as D (6 bases). Trimming removed 6 bases from V and 7 bases from J, with 16 bases in between. This CDR3 is 14 amino acids long. Germline CDR1 is ENHRY and CDR2 is SYGVKD.

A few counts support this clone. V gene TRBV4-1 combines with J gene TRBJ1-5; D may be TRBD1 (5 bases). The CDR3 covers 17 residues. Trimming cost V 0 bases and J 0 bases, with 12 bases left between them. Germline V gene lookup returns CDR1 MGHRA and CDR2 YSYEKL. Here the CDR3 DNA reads TGCGCCAGCAGCCAAGATCGGGGGGGGGATAGCAATCAGCCCCAGCATTTT. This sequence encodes CASSQDRGGDSNQPQHF.

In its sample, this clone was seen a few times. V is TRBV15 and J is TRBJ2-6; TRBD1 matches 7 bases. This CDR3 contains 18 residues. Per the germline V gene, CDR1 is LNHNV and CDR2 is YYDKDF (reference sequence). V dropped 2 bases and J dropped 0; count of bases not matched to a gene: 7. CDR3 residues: CATSRPRDSDSGANVLTF. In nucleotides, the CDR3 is TGTGCCACCAGCAGACCCCGGGACAGCGACTCTGGGGCCAACGTCCTGACTTTC. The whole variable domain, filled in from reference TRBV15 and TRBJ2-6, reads DAMVIQNPRYQVTQFGKPVTLSCSQTLNHNVMYWYQQKSSQAPKLLFHYYDKDFNNEADTPDNFQSRRPNTSFCFLDIRSPGLGDTAMYLCATSRPRDSDSGANVLTFGAGSRLTVL.

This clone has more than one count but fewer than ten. CDR3 in DNA: TGTGCCAGCACCTTCTCACTGAAAGAGACCCAGTACTTC. This encodes CASTFSLKETQYF. The chain couples TRBV6-6 to TRBJ2-5; D is undetermined. The CDR3 covers 13 residues. The germline gives CDR1 MNHNY, CDR2 SVGAGI (reference sequence). Trimming pared 7 bases from V and 3 bases from J, leaving 12 bases between.

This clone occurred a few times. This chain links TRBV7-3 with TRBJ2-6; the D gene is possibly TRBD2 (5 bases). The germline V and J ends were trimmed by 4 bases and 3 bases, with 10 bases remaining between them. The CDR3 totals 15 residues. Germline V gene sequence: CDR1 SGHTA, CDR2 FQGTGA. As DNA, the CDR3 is TGTGCCAGCAGCTCCACTAGATTTGGGGCCAACGTCCTGACTTTC. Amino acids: CASSSTRFGANVLTF.

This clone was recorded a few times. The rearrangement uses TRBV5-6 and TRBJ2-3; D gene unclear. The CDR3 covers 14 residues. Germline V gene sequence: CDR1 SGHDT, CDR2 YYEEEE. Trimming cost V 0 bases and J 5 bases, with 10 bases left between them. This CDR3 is CASSLALEVDTQYF. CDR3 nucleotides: TGTGCCAGCAGCTTGGCGCTAGAAGTAGATACGCAGTATTTT.

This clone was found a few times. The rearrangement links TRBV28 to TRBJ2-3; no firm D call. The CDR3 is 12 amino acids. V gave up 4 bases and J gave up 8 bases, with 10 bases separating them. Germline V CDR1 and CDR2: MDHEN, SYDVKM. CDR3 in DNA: TGTGCCAGCAGTTCGGAGTTAGTTACGCAGTATTTT. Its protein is CASSSELVTQYF.

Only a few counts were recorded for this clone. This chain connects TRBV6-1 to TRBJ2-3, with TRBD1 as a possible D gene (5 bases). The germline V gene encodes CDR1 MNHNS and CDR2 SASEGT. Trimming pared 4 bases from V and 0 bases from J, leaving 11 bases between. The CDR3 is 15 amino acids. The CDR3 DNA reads TGTGCCAGCAGTGCCCAGGGTTGGAGCACAGATACGCAGTATTTT. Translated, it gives CASSAQGWSTDTQYF.

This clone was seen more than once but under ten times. The CDR3 region has the DNA TGTGCCAGTAGTCAAGGACACTCGACTGAAGCTTTCTTT. This sequence encodes CASSQGHSTEAFF. The V gene is TRBV19, the J gene TRBJ1-1; D is possibly TRBD1 (5 bases). This CDR3 contains 13 residues. CDR1 is LNHDA, CDR2 SQIVND, per germline (reference sequence). V was cut by 5 bases and J by 5 bases, with 12 bases left in between. Filled out from reference TRBV19 and TRBJ1-1, the complete variable domain reads DGGITQSPKYLFRKEGQNVTLSCEQNLNHDAMYWYRQDPGQGLRLIYYSQIVNDFQKGDIAEGYSVSREKKESFPLTVTSAQKNPTAFYLCASSQGHSTEAFFGQGTRLTVV.

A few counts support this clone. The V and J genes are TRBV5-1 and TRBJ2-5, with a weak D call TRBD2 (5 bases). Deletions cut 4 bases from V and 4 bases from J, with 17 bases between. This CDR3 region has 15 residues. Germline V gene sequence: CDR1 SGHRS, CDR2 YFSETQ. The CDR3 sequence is CASSMIGNPRETQYF. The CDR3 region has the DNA TGCGCCAGCAGCATGATCGGGAACCCAAGAGAGACCCAGTACTTC.

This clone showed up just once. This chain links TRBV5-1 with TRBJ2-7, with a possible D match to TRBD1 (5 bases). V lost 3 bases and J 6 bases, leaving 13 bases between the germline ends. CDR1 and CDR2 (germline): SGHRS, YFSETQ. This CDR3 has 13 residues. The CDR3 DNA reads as TGCGCCAGCAGCTACCACTCAGGGCCCGAGCAGTACTTC. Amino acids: CASSYHSGPEQYF.

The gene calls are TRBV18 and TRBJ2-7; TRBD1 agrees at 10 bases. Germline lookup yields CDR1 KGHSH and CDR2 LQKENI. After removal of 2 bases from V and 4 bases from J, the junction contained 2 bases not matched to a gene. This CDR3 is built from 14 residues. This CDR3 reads CASSPGTGEYEQYF. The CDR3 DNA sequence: TGTGCCAGCTCACCAGGGACAGGGGAGTACGAGCAGTACTTC. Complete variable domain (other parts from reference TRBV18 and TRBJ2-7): NAGVMQNPRHLVRRRGQEARLRCSPMKGHSHVYWYRQLPEEGLKFMVYLQKENIIDESGMPKERFSAEFPKEGPSILRIQQVVRGDSAAYFCASSPGTGEYEQYFGPGTRLTVT.

Here the CDR3 reads CASSPRGLVGAETQYF. The CDR3, as DNA: TGTGCCAGCAGCCCACGAGGGTTGGTGGGAGCGGAGACCCAGTACTTC. This chain connects TRBV9 to TRBJ2-5, with TRBD2 as a possible D gene (5 bases). Germline CDR1 SGDLS, CDR2 YYNGEE. CDR3 length: 16 amino acids. V was cut by 4 bases and J by 5 bases, with 21 bases left in between.

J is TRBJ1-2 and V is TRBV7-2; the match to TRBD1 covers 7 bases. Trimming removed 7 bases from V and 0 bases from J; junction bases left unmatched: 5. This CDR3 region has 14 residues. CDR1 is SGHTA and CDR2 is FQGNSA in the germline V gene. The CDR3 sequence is CASTWDRANYGYTF. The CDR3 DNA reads TGTGCCAGCACCTGGGACAGAGCTAACTATGGCTACACCTTC. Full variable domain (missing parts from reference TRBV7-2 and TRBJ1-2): GAGVSQSPSNKVTEKGKDVELRCDPISGHTALYWYRQSLGQGLEFLIYFQGNSAPDKSGLPSDRFSAERTGGSVSTLTIQRTQQEDSAVYLCASTWDRANYGYTFGSGTRLTVV.

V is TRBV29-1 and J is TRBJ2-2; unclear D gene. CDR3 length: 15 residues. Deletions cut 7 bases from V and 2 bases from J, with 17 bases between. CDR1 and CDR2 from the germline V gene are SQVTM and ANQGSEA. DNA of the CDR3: TGCAGCGCCTCGTCCGACCAGGTCAACACCGGGGAGCTGTTTTTT. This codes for CSASSDQVNTGELFF.